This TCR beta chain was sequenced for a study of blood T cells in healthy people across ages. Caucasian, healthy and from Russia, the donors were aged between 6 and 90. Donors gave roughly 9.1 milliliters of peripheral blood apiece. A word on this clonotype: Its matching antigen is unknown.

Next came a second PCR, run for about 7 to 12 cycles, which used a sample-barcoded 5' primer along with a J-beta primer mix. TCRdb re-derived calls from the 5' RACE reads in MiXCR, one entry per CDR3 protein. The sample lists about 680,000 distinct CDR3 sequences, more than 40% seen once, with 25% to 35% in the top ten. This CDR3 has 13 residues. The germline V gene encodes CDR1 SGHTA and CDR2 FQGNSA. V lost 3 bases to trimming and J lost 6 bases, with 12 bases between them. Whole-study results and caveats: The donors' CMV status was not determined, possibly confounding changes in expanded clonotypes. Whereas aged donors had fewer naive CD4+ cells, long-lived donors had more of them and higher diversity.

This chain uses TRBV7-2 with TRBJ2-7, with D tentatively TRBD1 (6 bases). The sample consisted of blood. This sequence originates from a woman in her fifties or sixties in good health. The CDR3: CASSFRGRGEQYF. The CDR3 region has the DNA TGTGCCAGCAGCTTCCGCGGCAGGGGCGAGCAGTACTTC.